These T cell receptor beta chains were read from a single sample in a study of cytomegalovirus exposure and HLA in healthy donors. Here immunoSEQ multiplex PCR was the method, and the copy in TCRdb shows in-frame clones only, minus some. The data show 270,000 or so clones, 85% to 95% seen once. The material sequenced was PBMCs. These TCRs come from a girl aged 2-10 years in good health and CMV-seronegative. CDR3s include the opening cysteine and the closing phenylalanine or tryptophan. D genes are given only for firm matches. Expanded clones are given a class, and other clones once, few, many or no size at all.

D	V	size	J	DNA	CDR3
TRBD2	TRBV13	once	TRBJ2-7	TGTGCCAGCAGCCATGTCACCGGGACTAGCGATTCCTACGAGCAGTACTTC	CASSHVTGTSDSYEQYF
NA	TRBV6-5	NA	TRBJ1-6	TGTGCCAGCCAGGACAGATCTGGGTCATCACCCCTCCACTTT	CASQDRSGSSPLHF
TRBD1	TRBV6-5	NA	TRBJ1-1	TGTGCCAGTAACGGACAGGGGGCCTTGAACACTGAAGCTTTCTTT	CASNGQGALNTEAFF
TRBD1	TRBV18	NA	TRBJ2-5	TGTGCCAGCTCACCACCACAGGGGCGCGGAGAGACCCAGTACTTC	CASSPPQGRGETQYF
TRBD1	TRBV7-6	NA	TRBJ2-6	TGTGCCAGCAGCCTGGGACAGGGTAGCTCCGTCCTGACTTTC	CASSLGQGSSVLTF
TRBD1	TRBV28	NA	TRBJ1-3	TGTGCCAGCAGCACAGGGGGTCGACGAAACACCATATATTTT	CASSTGGRRNTIYF
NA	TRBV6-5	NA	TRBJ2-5	TGTGCCAGCACTCACCAAGAGACCCAGTACTTC	CASTHQETQYF
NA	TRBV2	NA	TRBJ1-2	TGTGCCAGCAGTACTCGACCCCCTGGCTGGCAGGGGTCGCCTGGCTACACCTTC	CASSTRPPGWQGSPGYTF
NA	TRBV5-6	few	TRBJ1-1	TGTGCCAGCAGCTTGGGGGCGGGCACTGAAGCTTTCTTT	CASSLGAGTEAFF
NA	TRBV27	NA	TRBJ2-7	TGTGCCAGCAGTCTGACTCCGGCGTACGAGCAGTACTTC	CASSLTPAYEQYF
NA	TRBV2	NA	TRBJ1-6	TGTGCCAGCAGAGGGGGGGACTCCTATAATTCACCCCTCCACTTT	CASRGGDSYNSPLHF
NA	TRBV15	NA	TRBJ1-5	TGTGCCACCAGGTGGGGGGGAGGGGGTCAGCCCCAGCATTTT	CATRWGGGGQPQHF
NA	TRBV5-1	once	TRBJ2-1	TGCGCCAGCAGCTTGAGGCTAGCAGAATACAATGAGCAGTTCTTC	CASSLRLAEYNEQFF
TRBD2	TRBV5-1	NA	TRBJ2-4	TGCGCCAGCAGCCGGCGCGGGGGACTAGCGGGAGGGCAAGACATTCAGTACTTC	CASSRRGGLAGGQDIQYF
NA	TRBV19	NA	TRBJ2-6	TGTGCCAGTAGTAACAGGCCCTCTGGGGCCAACGTCCTGACTTTC	CASSNRPSGANVLTF
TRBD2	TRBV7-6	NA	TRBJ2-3	TGTGCCAGCAGCTCCTCTGTAGCGGGAGTGATGAATACGCAGTATTTT	CASSSSVAGVMNTQYF